These T cell receptor beta chains were read from a single sample in a study of blood T cell repertoires in COVID-19. Only in-frame clones appear in the TCRdb table, and some are missing; sequencing was by immunoSEQ multiplex PCR. The repertoire consists of under 150,000 clones, with around 80% occurring once and the leading ten covering around 1.9%. What was sequenced was peripheral blood. Receptor source: a man between 65 and 80 years old with acute or convalescent COVID-19. Both conserved end residues are part of each CDR3. A D gene is named only where the DNA matches it firmly. Not every row has a clone size; where given, it reads once, few, many or a size class.

v_call: TRBV6-5
clone_size: .
d_call: TRBD1
j_call: TRBJ1-5
cdr3_aa: CASSVTGPQPQHF
cdr3_nt: TGTGCCAGCAGCGTGACAGGGCCTCAGCCCCAGCATTTT

v_call: TRBV2
clone_size: .
d_call: TRBD1
j_call: TRBJ1-5
cdr3_aa: CASARSGTGSRGQPQHF
cdr3_nt: TGTGCCAGCGCTAGAAGTGGGACAGGGTCGCGAGGTCAGCCCCAGCATTTT

v_call: TRBV5-1
clone_size: .
d_call: TRBD1
j_call: TRBJ2-7
cdr3_aa: CASSLGQGSPVYEQYF
cdr3_nt: TGCGCCAGCAGCTTGGGACAGGGATCTCCAGTCTACGAGCAGTACTTC

v_call: TRBV27
clone_size: .
d_call: TRBD1
j_call: TRBJ1-2
cdr3_aa: CASSLTGQGLGGYTF
cdr3_nt: TGTGCCAGCAGTTTAACGGGACAGGGACTGGGAGGCTACACCTTC

v_call: TRBV7-6
clone_size: .
d_call: TRBD1
j_call: TRBJ2-1
cdr3_aa: CASSSGQGAPNEQFF
cdr3_nt: TGTGCCAGCAGCTCGGGACAGGGGGCGCCGAATGAGCAGTTCTTC

v_call: TRBV19
clone_size: once
d_call: .
j_call: TRBJ1-5
cdr3_aa: CASSHSQQPQHF
cdr3_nt: TGTGCCAGTAGCCATAGCCAGCAGCCCCAGCATTTT

v_call: TRBV5-6
clone_size: .
d_call: .
j_call: TRBJ2-3
cdr3_aa: CASSLSDTQYF
cdr3_nt: TGTGCCAGCAGCTTGTCGGATACGCAGTATTTT

v_call: TRBV27
clone_size: .
d_call: .
j_call: TRBJ1-2
cdr3_aa: CASSFGRETVYGYTF
cdr3_nt: TGTGCCAGCAGTTTCGGCAGGGAAACGGTCTATGGCTACACCTTC

v_call: TRBV3-1/TRBV3-2
clone_size: .
d_call: .
j_call: TRBJ1-2
cdr3_aa: CASSHRDIGRDGYTF
cdr3_nt: TGTGCCAGCAGCCACCGGGACATCGGGAGGGATGGCTACACCTTC

v_call: TRBV28
clone_size: .
d_call: TRBD1
j_call: TRBJ1-6
cdr3_aa: CASRDRDRAWPLHF
cdr3_nt: TGTGCCAGCAGGGATAGGGACAGGGCATGGCCCCTCCACTTT

v_call: TRBV3-1/TRBV3-2
clone_size: few
d_call: .
j_call: TRBJ1-2
cdr3_aa: CASSISSGGGYTF
cdr3_nt: TGTGCCAGCAGCATCAGCAGCGGGGGAGGCTACACCTTC

v_call: TRBV10-1
clone_size: .
d_call: TRBD1
j_call: TRBJ1-1
cdr3_aa: CASSPTGGEAFF
cdr3_nt: TGCGCCAGCAGCCCGACAGGGGGCGAAGCTTTCTTT

v_call: TRBV27
clone_size: .
d_call: .
j_call: TRBJ1-6
cdr3_aa: CASSFYANHSPLHF
cdr3_nt: TGTGCCAGCAGTTTTTACGCGAATCATTCACCCCTCCACTTT

v_call: TRBV7-2
clone_size: .
d_call: .
j_call: TRBJ2-5
cdr3_aa: CASSLRGETQYF
cdr3_nt: TGTGCCAGCAGCTTACGGGGAGAGACCCAGTACTTC

v_call: TRBV15
clone_size: .
d_call: TRBD2
j_call: TRBJ2-3
cdr3_aa: CATSSTRLAGGWGDTQYF
cdr3_nt: TGTGCCACCAGCAGCACCCGACTAGCGGGGGGTTGGGGAGATACGCAGTATTTT

v_call: TRBV7-8
clone_size: .
d_call: TRBD1
j_call: TRBJ1-5
cdr3_aa: CASSFDRGGQPQHF
cdr3_nt: TGTGCCAGCAGCTTTGACAGGGGCGGTCAGCCCCAGCATTTT

v_call: TRBV6-5
clone_size: .
d_call: TRBD2
j_call: TRBJ2-5
cdr3_aa: CASNLAGQETQYF
cdr3_nt: TGTGCCAGCAACCTAGCGGGGCAAGAGACCCAGTACTTC

v_call: TRBV11-2
clone_size: .
d_call: .
j_call: TRBJ2-7
cdr3_aa: CASSSAWEQYF
cdr3_nt: TGTGCCAGCAGCTCCGCGTGGGAGCAGTACTTC

v_call: TRBV5-4
clone_size: .
d_call: TRBD1
j_call: TRBJ1-2
cdr3_aa: CASSSGTDYGYTF
cdr3_nt: TGTGCCAGCAGCTCCGGGACAGACTATGGCTACACCTTC

v_call: TRBV5-1
clone_size: .
d_call: TRBD2
j_call: TRBJ2-1
cdr3_aa: CASSLGTSVGNEQFF
cdr3_nt: TGCGCCAGCAGCCTGGGGACTAGCGTGGGGAATGAGCAGTTCTTC

v_call: TRBV24-1
clone_size: .
d_call: .
j_call: TRBJ1-5
cdr3_aa: CATSDREVYQPQHF
cdr3_nt: TGTGCCACCAGTGATAGGGAGGTATATCAGCCCCAGCATTTT

v_call: TRBV5-6
clone_size: .
d_call: .
j_call: TRBJ2-3
cdr3_aa: CASSLGGHTDTQYF
cdr3_nt: TGTGCCAGCAGCTTGGGAGGGCACACAGATACGCAGTATTTT

v_call: TRBV6-5
clone_size: .
d_call: .
j_call: TRBJ1-2
cdr3_aa: CASSYSGAGYTF
cdr3_nt: TGTGCCAGCAGTTACTCCGGAGCTGGCTACACCTTC

v_call: TRBV5-1
clone_size: .
d_call: .
j_call: TRBJ1-2
cdr3_aa: CASSLTVNYGYTF
cdr3_nt: TGCGCCAGCAGCTTGACAGTCAACTATGGCTACACCTTC

v_call: TRBV7-8
clone_size: .
d_call: .
j_call: TRBJ2-5
cdr3_aa: CASSLGLGLQETQYF
cdr3_nt: TGTGCCAGCAGCTTAGGACTAGGGCTTCAAGAGACCCAGTACTTC

v_call: TRBV27
clone_size: .
d_call: .
j_call: TRBJ1-3
cdr3_aa: CASSLSLQGPGNTIYF
cdr3_nt: TGTGCCAGCAGTTTATCGTTACAGGGTCCGGGAAACACCATATATTTT

v_call: TRBV2
clone_size: few
d_call: TRBD1
j_call: TRBJ2-7
cdr3_aa: CASSPGTGYEQYF
cdr3_nt: TGTGCCAGCAGTCCCGGGACAGGCTACGAGCAGTACTTC

v_call: TRBV10-3
clone_size: once
d_call: .
j_call: TRBJ2-5
cdr3_aa: CAISVDTGRAQYF
cdr3_nt: TGTGCCATCAGTGTAGATACAGGGAGGGCCCAGTACTTC

v_call: TRBV6-5
clone_size: once
d_call: .
j_call: TRBJ2-2
cdr3_aa: CASCRTGRDTGELFF
cdr3_nt: TGTGCCAGTTGCAGGACAGGGAGGGACACCGGGGAGCTGTTTTTT

v_call: TRBV6-1
clone_size: .
d_call: TRBD2
j_call: TRBJ2-5
cdr3_aa: CASSAETSGSSRETQYF
cdr3_nt: TGTGCCAGCAGTGCTGAGACTAGCGGGTCTTCGAGGGAGACCCAGTACTTC

v_call: TRBV28
clone_size: .
d_call: .
j_call: TRBJ2-3
cdr3_aa: CATRGGGTDTQYF
cdr3_nt: TGTGCCACCAGGGGCGGGGGCACAGATACGCAGTATTTT

v_call: TRBV2
clone_size: .
d_call: TRBD1
j_call: TRBJ1-1
cdr3_aa: CASNRDRNTEAFF
cdr3_nt: TGTGCCAGCAATAGGGACAGGAACACTGAAGCTTTCTTT

v_call: TRBV7-6
clone_size: .
d_call: TRBD1
j_call: TRBJ1-6
cdr3_aa: CASSFETGPNSPLHF
cdr3_nt: TGTGCCAGCAGCTTTGAGACAGGGCCCAATTCACCCCTCCACTTT

v_call: TRBV19
clone_size: .
d_call: .
j_call: TRBJ1-5
cdr3_aa: CASKAGLNQPQHF
cdr3_nt: TGTGCCAGTAAGGCAGGGTTGAATCAGCCCCAGCATTTT

v_call: TRBV3-1/TRBV3-2
clone_size: .
d_call: TRBD2
j_call: TRBJ2-7
cdr3_aa: CASSQGLIAGAGSSYEQYF
cdr3_nt: TGTGCCAGCAGCCAAGGATTGATAGCGGGGGCCGGAAGCTCCTACGAGCAGTACTTC

v_call: TRBV27
clone_size: once
d_call: .
j_call: TRBJ1-1
cdr3_aa: CASSLGGPLNTEAFF
cdr3_nt: TGTGCCAGCAGTTTAGGAGGGCCATTGAACACTGAAGCTTTCTTT

v_call: TRBV12-3/TRBV12-4
clone_size: .
d_call: .
j_call: TRBJ2-2
cdr3_aa: CASSSGGTGELFF
cdr3_nt: TGTGCCAGCAGTTCAGGGGGGACCGGGGAGCTGTTTTTT

v_call: TRBV7-6
clone_size: .
d_call: TRBD2
j_call: TRBJ2-3
cdr3_aa: CASSSGGGSIDTQYF
cdr3_nt: TGTGCCAGCAGTTCCGGGGGGGGTTCAATAGATACGCAGTATTTT

v_call: TRBV6-5
clone_size: once
d_call: TRBD1
j_call: TRBJ1-1
cdr3_aa: CASSPPGTGGPEAFF
cdr3_nt: TGTGCCAGCAGTCCGCCCGGGACAGGGGGCCCTGAAGCTTTCTTT

v_call: TRBV5-8
clone_size: .
d_call: .
j_call: TRBJ2-4
cdr3_aa: CASSFGQIENIQYF
cdr3_nt: TGTGCCAGCAGCTTCGGACAGATAGAAAACATTCAGTACTTC

v_call: TRBV5-6
clone_size: .
d_call: .
j_call: TRBJ2-3
cdr3_aa: CASSLKGTDTQYF
cdr3_nt: TGTGCCAGCAGCTTGAAGGGGACAGATACGCAGTATTTT

v_call: TRBV7-8
clone_size: .
d_call: .
j_call: TRBJ1-6
cdr3_aa: CASSLPARRYNSPLHF
cdr3_nt: TGTGCCAGCAGCTTGCCCGCCCGCCGGTATAATTCACCCCTCCACTTT

v_call: TRBV14
clone_size: .
d_call: .
j_call: TRBJ2-1
cdr3_aa: CASSQVAEQFF
cdr3_nt: TGTGCCAGCAGCCAGGTGGCCGAGCAGTTCTTC

v_call: TRBV5-1
clone_size: .
d_call: TRBD1
j_call: TRBJ2-7
cdr3_aa: CASRGTGLYEQYF
cdr3_nt: TGCGCCAGCAGGGGGACAGGGCTCTACGAGCAGTACTTC

v_call: TRBV18
clone_size: few
d_call: .
j_call: TRBJ1-6
cdr3_aa: CASSPFGGAGNSPLHF
cdr3_nt: TGTGCCAGCTCACCGTTTGGAGGGGCGGGGAATTCACCCCTCCACTTT

v_call: TRBV11-2
clone_size: few
d_call: TRBD1
j_call: TRBJ1-3
cdr3_aa: CASRKQGTSGNTIYF
cdr3_nt: TGTGCCAGCAGGAAACAGGGGACCTCTGGAAACACCATATATTTT

v_call: TRBV7-9
clone_size: .
d_call: TRBD1
j_call: TRBJ1-2
cdr3_aa: CASSPGAGGRSYGYTF
cdr3_nt: TGTGCCAGCAGCCCCGGCGCAGGGGGGCGAAGCTATGGCTACACCTTC

v_call: TRBV7-9
clone_size: once
d_call: .
j_call: TRBJ1-2
cdr3_aa: CASSSEGYGYTF
cdr3_nt: TGTGCCAGCAGCTCGGAGGGCTATGGCTACACCTTC

v_call: TRBV7-9
clone_size: .
d_call: TRBD2
j_call: TRBJ2-5
cdr3_aa: CASSLGLGGGEETQYF
cdr3_nt: TGTGCCAGCAGCTTAGGTCTCGGGGGAGGGGAAGAGACCCAGTACTTC